The 7 T cell receptor beta chains presented below share a single source sample, sequenced in a study of T cells in Graves' hyperthyroidism and ophthalmopathy. RNA transcripts provided the source from which TCR beta CDR3 regions were amplified. Using the HTBI primer set, a first-round RT-PCR was run on the TCR CDR3. MiXCR was run by TCRdb on the multiplex PCR reads, yielding one entry per CDR3 protein. The top ten hold 5.3% of the sample, which has about 420,000 distinct CDR3 sequences, roughly 13% seen once. Material for sequencing was blood. The receptors come from a woman between 18 and 29 years old with Graves' hyperthyroidism.

The V call is TRBV15, the J call TRBJ2-4; D remains ambiguous. CDR1 is LNHNV and CDR2 is YYDKDF in the germline V gene (reference sequence). The CDR3 runs 15 residues. V was pared by 1 base and J by 5 bases, with 12 bases between. In nucleotides, the CDR3 is TGTGCCACCAGCAGAGCCTCGGAACCCGAAAACATTCAGTACTTC. Translated, it gives CATSRASEPENIQYF.

There are a few counts of this clonotype. The chain is built from TRBV27 and TRBJ2-1; D may correspond to TRBD1 or TRBD2 (5 bases each). V lost 5 bases to trimming and J lost 9 bases, with 8 bases between them. The germline V gene encodes CDR1 MNHEY and CDR2 SMNVEV (reference sequence). This CDR3 has 11 residues. The CDR3 DNA follows: TGTGCCAGCAGTCAGGGAGTTGAGCAGTTCTTC. Encoded protein: CASSQGVEQFF.

The V call is TRBV5-6, the J call TRBJ2-2, with a weak D call TRBD2 (5 bases). This CDR3 region has 13 residues. CDR1 SGHDT and CDR2 YYEEEE come from the germline V gene. V lost 4 bases, J lost 5 bases, and 9 bases lay in between. CDR3 DNA sequence: TGTGCCAGCAGCCGAGTAGCGACCGGGGAGCTGTTTTTT. Amino acid sequence: CASSRVATGELFF.

This clonotype was counted ten times or more. The V and J genes are TRBV5-1 and TRBJ2-3; no firm D call. The CDR3 contains 14 residues. The V gene lost 4 bases and the J gene lost 5 bases, with 14 bases spanning the gap. Germline-derived CDR1 and CDR2 are SGHRS and YFSETQ. The DNA for the CDR3 is TGCGCCAGCAGCCAAAACAGACCCCAAGATACGCAGTATTTT. Protein product: CASSQNRPQDTQYF. Combining the CDR3 with reference TRBV5-1 and TRBJ2-3 gives the whole variable domain KAGVTQTPRYLIKTRGQQVTLSCSPISGHRSVSWYQQTPGQGLQFLFEYFSETQRNKGNFPGRFSGRQFSNSRSEMNVSTLELGDSALYLCASSQNRPQDTQYFGPGTRLTVL.

This clonotype was observed many times. This chain uses TRBV7-2 with TRBJ1-1; D possibly corresponds to TRBD1 (5 bases). Trimming cost V 4 bases and J 5 bases, with 11 bases left between them. The CDR3 runs to 13 residues. Germline CDR1 reads SGHTA; CDR2 reads FQGNSA. In DNA form, the CDR3 reads TGTGCCAGCAGCTATCTTGGGGGGACTGAAGCTTTCTTT. Translated: CASSYLGGTEAFF.

This clonotype was counted only a few times. The chain has TRBV11-2 and TRBJ1-5, with D unresolved. The CDR3 runs to 14 residues. Germline CDR1 reads SGHAT; CDR2 reads FQNNGV. Trimming took off 0 bases at V and 6 bases at J, with 9 bases between the two ends. The CDR3 is CASSLEGPSQPQHF. The DNA of the CDR3 is TGTGCCAGCAGCTTAGAGGGCCCCTCTCAGCCCCAGCATTTT.

In this sample, this clonotype turned up many times. J is TRBJ2-5 and V is TRBV12-3 or TRBV12-4; 8 nucleotides line up with TRBD2. J was trimmed by 2 bases and V by 4 bases; bases with no gene match: 12. The CDR3 has 17 residues. CDR3 sequence: CASSYRTSHFPQETQYF. The CDR3 nucleotides are TGTGCCAGCAGTTACCGGACTAGCCACTTCCCTCAAGAGACCCAGTACTTC.